This T cell receptor (beta chain) was found in a study of blood T cell repertoires in COVID-19. Study-wide background: Both acute and convalescent COVID-19 samples were obtained from the United States, Italy and Spain. Sources were T cells, B-cell-depleted T cells, or PBMCs; the material itself was cDNA or gDNA.

The authors' processing: Quantification of nucleated cells was approximated via reference gene primer amplification. Using immunoSEQ multiplex PCR, the repertoire was profiled, and TCRdb retains in-frame clones only, with some absent. Clone size and V and J calls were adopted from that table, with D and trimming inferred from the DNA. Of roughly 500,000 clones in the sample, 70% to 90% were seen once. Before being deemed recovered, Cohort 3 donors had two negative PCRs, clearance, or symptom resolution. The material sequenced was PBMCs or T cells enriched from blood (not recorded which). The sequence came from a woman aged 55-70 years who had recovered from COVID-19.

This CDR3 reads CASSQAPGQGSNQPQHF. CDR3 nucleotide sequence: TGCGCCAGCAGCCAGGCTCCGGGACAGGGGAGCAATCAGCCCCAGCATTTT. The chain uses TRBV4-1 and TRBJ1-5, with 10 nucleotides matching TRBD1. The J segment lost 1 base and the V segment lost 3 bases, leaving 6 bases of the junction unmatched. Germline V CDR1 and CDR2: MGHRA, YSYEKL. The CDR3 is 17 residues long.